These 21 T cell receptor beta chains share one sample of origin, sequenced in a study of blood T cell repertoires in COVID-19 (dated by TCRdb to the early 2020s). Libraries came from the immunoSEQ multiplex PCR assay. In its TCRdb copy, this immuneACCESS table keeps in-frame sequences only and misses some clones. Where compared with another copy, unresolved V genes explain less than half of these, and the others have no known cause. Counted in this sample were 200,000 to 250,000 clones; approximately 86% of them appeared once. The top ten constitute 10% of the sample. The specimen sequenced was PBMCs or T cells enriched from blood (not recorded which). These receptors were taken from a young man with acute COVID-19.

J is TRBJ1-4 and V is TRBV7-9, with 7 positions matching TRBD1. V lost 3 bases, J lost 6 bases, and 1 base stayed unmatched. Looked up from germline, CDR1 is SEHNR and CDR2 is FQNEAQ (reference sequence). The CDR3 has 13 residues. The CDR3 nucleotides are TGTGCCAGCAGCTTGCAGGGGGATGAAAAACTGTTTTTT. It yields the protein CASSLQGDEKLFF.

The chain links TRBV5-6 to TRBJ1-2; 9 positions match TRBD1. Germline values: CDR1 SGHDT, CDR2 YYEEEE. Trimming cost V 0 bases and J 2 bases; bases outside gene matches: 2. The CDR3 spans 15 residues. CDR3 bases: TGTGCCAGCAGCTTGGGGGACAGGGTAAACTATGGCTACACCTTC. It specifies CASSLGDRVNYGYTF.

The V and J genes are TRBV7-2 and TRBJ2-7, with TRBD1 as a possible D gene (6 bases). The CDR3 runs 14 residues. The germline gives CDR1 SGHTA, CDR2 FQGNSA. V lost 6 bases and J 0 bases, leaving 12 bases between the germline ends. Here the CDR3 reads CASRRDRSSYEQYF. In DNA form, the CDR3 reads TGTGCCAGCAGAAGAGACAGGAGCTCCTACGAGCAGTACTTC.

V gene TRBV3-1 (or the pseudogene TRBV3-2) combines with J gene TRBJ2-4, with D possibly matching TRBD2 (5 bases). The V gene's germline CDR1 is LGHDT and CDR2 YNNKEL (reference sequence). The ends were cut back, 1 base at V and 6 bases at J, with 10 bases in the middle. This CDR3 region has 14 residues. The CDR3 is CASSQAGMGNIQYF. The CDR3 region has the DNA TGTGCCAGCAGCCAAGCGGGGATGGGAAACATTCAGTACTTC.

This clone has more than one count but fewer than ten. V and J are TRBV5-1 and TRBJ2-5; 7 nucleotides align to TRBD1. The CDR3 covers 15 residues. Trimming took 4 bases from V and 5 from J; bases not matched to a gene: 11. CDR1 is SGHRS, CDR2 YFSETQ, per germline. CDR3 amino acids: CASSPADGTVETQYF. The CDR3 region has the DNA TGCGCCAGCAGCCCGGCCGACGGGACAGTTGAGACCCAGTACTTC.

The chain joins TRBV7-8 to TRBJ2-7, with 13 nucleotides matching TRBD2. CDR1 is SGHVS, CDR2 FQNEAQ, per germline. The junction had 2 bases not matched to a gene; V was cut back by 4 bases and J by 5 bases. The CDR3 consists of 14 residues. CDR3 loop: CASSYGLAGDEQYF. CDR3 nucleotides: TGTGCCAGCAGCTACGGACTAGCGGGAGACGAGCAGTACTTC. The variable domain in full, with the rest retrieved from reference TRBV7-8 and TRBJ2-7, is GAGVSQSPRYKVAKRGQDVALRCDPISGHVSLFWYQQALGQGPEFLTYFQNEAQLDKSGLPSDRFFAERPEGSVSTLKIQRTQQEDSAVYLCASSYGLAGDEQYFGPGTRLTVT.

V and J are TRBV4-3 and TRBJ2-3; 8 nucleotides agree with TRBD1. Trimming took 3 bases from V and 5 from J; bases not matched to a gene: 7. The CDR3 length is 15 residues. CDR1 is LGHNA, CDR2 YSLEER, per germline. The CDR3 coding sequence is TGCGCCAGCAGCCACGACGGACAGGGTGGAGATACGCAGTATTTT. Its translation is CASSHDGQGGDTQYF.

This clone came up once. This rearrangement joins TRBV11-3 to TRBJ2-5; weak D call: TRBD1 (6 bases). V lost 5 bases and J lost 5, with 21 bases in between. The CDR3 has 16 amino acids. Germline-derived CDR1 and CDR2 are SGHNT and YENEEA. The CDR3 sequence is CASSIGMGAGRETQYF. CDR3 bases: TGTGCCAGCAGCATCGGCATGGGGGCGGGTAGGGAGACCCAGTACTTC.

The CDR3, as DNA: TGCAGCGTTGAACGAGCCTGGTATAAGCACTATGGCTACACCTTC. Translation gives CSVERAWYKHYGYTF. The chain employs TRBV29-1 and TRBJ1-2; the D is unclear. The length of the CDR3 is 15 residues. Deletions cut 2 bases from V and 3 bases from J, with 16 bases between. Germline V gene lookup returns CDR1 SQVTM and CDR2 ANQGSEA.

V is TRBV2 and J is TRBJ1-2, with 7 bases matching TRBD1. Trimming cost V 4 bases and J 0 bases; bases outside gene matches: 2. The CDR3 loop spans 14 amino acids. Germline values: CDR1 SNHLY, CDR2 FYNNEI. Written as DNA, the CDR3 is TGTGCCAGCAGTGGGGACAGCACTAACTATGGCTACACCTTC. This gives the protein CASSGDSTNYGYTF.

This chain links TRBV2 with TRBJ2-3; perhaps TRBD2 as D (5 bases). Trimming left V 0 bases short and J 6 bases short, with 13 bases between. CDR3 length: 15 amino acids. Germline loops: CDR1 SNHLY, CDR2 FYNNEI. CDR3 region: CASSEAPKGADTQYF. DNA of the CDR3: TGTGCCAGCAGTGAAGCGCCGAAGGGAGCGGATACGCAGTATTTT.

V usage is TRBV12-5 and J usage is TRBJ1-2, with a possible D match to TRBD1 (6 bases). Deletions cut 4 bases from V and 3 bases from J, with 15 bases between. CDR3 length: 15 residues. Germline values: CDR1 LGHNT, CDR2 FRNRAP. The CDR3 DNA sequence: TGTGCTAGTGGTTCGACAGCCCAGGGGTACTATGGCTACACCTTC. Amino acid sequence: CASGSTAQGYYGYTF.

The V gene is TRBV29-1, the J gene TRBJ2-1; TRBD2 agrees at 14 bases. Looked up from germline, CDR1 is SQVTM and CDR2 is ANQGSEA. V was clipped by 4 bases and J by 5 bases; unmatched bases: 10. This CDR3 contains 17 residues. CDR3 nucleotide sequence: TGCAGCGTTGGTGGACTAGCGGGAGGTTGGGTGGACAATGAGCAGTTCTTC. Translation gives CSVGGLAGGWVDNEQFF.

This rearrangement joins TRBV30 to TRBJ2-1; 9 bases align to TRBD1. The CDR3 covers 12 residues. Germline assignment: CDR1 GTSNPN and CDR2 SVGIG (reference sequence). With 5 bases clipped from V and 7 bases from J, the junction kept 3 bases outside the gene matches. CDR3 in DNA: TGTGCCTGGGAACAGGGGGCAAATGAGCAGTTCTTC. Residues: CAWEQGANEQFF. Supplemented by reference TRBV30 and TRBJ2-1, the full variable domain reads SQTIHQWPATLVQPVGSPLSLECTVEGTSNPNLYWYRQAAGRGLQLLFYSVGIGQISSEVPQNLSASRPQDRQFILSSKKLLLSDSGFYLCAWEQGANEQFFGPGTRLTVL.

A single count supports this clone. The chain carries TRBV6-6 and TRBJ2-7; 10 nucleotides match TRBD2. Germline V lookup: CDR1 MNHNY, CDR2 SVGAGI (reference sequence). The CDR3 has 15 residues. J lost 1 base, V lost 5 bases, and 5 bases had no gene match. The CDR3 DNA follows: TGTGCCAGCAGTCCGACTAGCGGGCTTTCCTACGAGCAGTACTTC. Amino acid sequence: CASSPTSGLSYEQYF.

This sequence joins TRBV6-5 and TRBJ1-2; D is unresolved. Germline CDR1 reads MNHEY; CDR2 reads SVGAGI. V was pared by 2 bases and J by 2 bases, with 9 bases between. The CDR3 sequence is 14 residues long. CDR3 sequence: CASSYRGSNYGYTF. DNA for the CDR3: TGTGCCAGCAGTTACAGAGGATCCAACTATGGCTACACCTTC.

The chain employs TRBV11-2 and TRBJ2-2; D possibly corresponds to TRBD1 (5 bases). The CDR3 has 13 residues. Trimming took 7 bases from V and 4 from J, leaving 10 bases between them. Per the germline V gene, CDR1 is SGHAT and CDR2 is FQNNGV. The chain's CDR3 is CASTWGSTGELFF. In nucleotides, the CDR3 is TGTGCCAGCACTTGGGGCTCCACCGGGGAGCTGTTTTTT.

V gene TRBV7-2 combines with J gene TRBJ2-1, with D perhaps matching TRBD2 (5 bases). CDR1 and CDR2 from the germline V gene are SGHTA and FQGNSA. Trimming left V 1 base short and J 0 bases short, with 10 bases between. The CDR3 is 16 residues long. This chain's CDR3 is CASSLEWRSSYNEQFF. The CDR3 DNA follows: TGTGCCAGCAGCTTAGAGTGGAGGAGCTCCTACAATGAGCAGTTCTTC.

The V gene is TRBV28, the J gene TRBJ1-1, with a possible D match to TRBD1 (5 bases). Germline V gene sequence: CDR1 MDHEN, CDR2 SYDVKM. CDR3 length: 14 residues. Between the trimmed V and J ends, which lost 5 bases and 3 bases, there was a span of 13 bases. CDR3: CASSAGVEYTEAFF. CDR3 sequence (DNA): TGTGCCAGCAGTGCGGGGGTAGAGTACACTGAAGCTTTCTTT. Full variable domain (rest looked up from reference TRBV28 and TRBJ1-1): DVKVTQSSRYLVKRTGEKVFLECVQDMDHENMFWYRQDPGLGLRLIYFSYDVKMKEKGDIPEGYSVSREKKERFSLILESASTNQTSMYLCASSAGVEYTEAFFGQGTRLTVV.

V is TRBV28 and J is TRBJ2-1, with TRBD2 matching over 9 bases. Unmatched junction bases numbered 4, after V lost 2 bases and J lost 8 bases. Per the germline V gene, CDR1 is MDHEN and CDR2 is SYDVKM. The CDR3 is 14 residues long. CDR3 amino acids: CASSLRLAVDEQFF. The CDR3 DNA is TGTGCCAGCAGTTTAAGACTAGCGGTAGATGAGCAGTTCTTC.

This chain joins TRBV28 and TRBJ1-5, with TRBD1 matching over 8 bases. This CDR3 has 15 residues. Germline V lookup: CDR1 MDHEN, CDR2 SYDVKM. Trimming took 10 bases from V and 2 from J; bases not matched to a gene: 10. This chain's CDR3 is CATYPQGQGNQPQHF. CDR3 sequence (DNA): TGTGCCACCTACCCACAGGGACAGGGCAATCAGCCCCAGCATTTT. Together with reference TRBV28 and TRBJ1-5, the CDR3 gives the full variable domain: DVKVTQSSRYLVKRTGEKVFLECVQDMDHENMFWYRQDPGLGLRLIYFSYDVKMKEKGDIPEGYSVSREKKERFSLILESASTNQTSMYLCATYPQGQGNQPQHFGDGTRLSIL.